Below are 24 T cell receptor beta chains sequenced from a single sample in a study of cytomegalovirus exposure and HLA in healthy donors. Vbeta (60) and Jbeta (13) primers were used in the PCR. Using immunoSEQ multiplex PCR, the repertoire was profiled, and TCRdb retains in-frame clones only, with some absent. The profile shows 100,000 to 150,000 clones, roughly four fifths of them singletons. The sequenced sample consisted of PBMCs. These receptors all come from a woman aged 40 to 50 in good health and CMV-seropositive.

The chain combines TRBV6-5 with TRBJ1-5; 8 bases fit TRBD1. This CDR3 region has 15 residues. V shed 6 bases and J 5 bases; nucleotides not matched to a gene: 9. The germline CDR1 and CDR2 sequences are MNHEY and SVGAGI. As DNA, the CDR3 is TGTGCCAGCAGGCCCGGGACAGGATATGATCAGCCCCAGCATTTT. Protein sequence: CASRPGTGYDQPQHF.

The V gene is TRBV5-4, the J gene TRBJ2-7, with 7 positions matching TRBD2. CDR1 is SGHNT, CDR2 YYREEE, per germline (reference sequence). The CDR3 spans 16 residues. With 3 bases clipped from V and 0 bases from J, the junction kept 9 bases outside the gene matches. This CDR3 is CASSWEGLGSSYEQYF. The CDR3 DNA reads as TGTGCCAGCAGCTGGGAGGGGCTCGGTAGCTCCTACGAGCAGTACTTC.

This clone showed up just once. The V call is TRBV29-1, the J call TRBJ2-3; D is unclear. Germline CDR1 SQVTM, CDR2 ANQGSEA. Trimming removed 6 bases from V and 0 bases from J, with 7 bases in between. The CDR3 spans 12 residues. CDR3 sequence: CSVILSTDTQYF. The CDR3 nucleotides read TGCAGCGTAATCTTAAGCACAGATACGCAGTATTTT.

The J gene is TRBJ1-3, the V gene TRBV9, with 9 bases fitting TRBD1. V lost 3 bases, J lost 4 bases, and 5 bases stayed unmatched. Germline CDR1 SGDLS, CDR2 YYNGEE. This CDR3 has 15 amino acids. In DNA, the CDR3 is TGTGCCAGCAGCGCATACACAGGGGGCGGAAACACCATATATTTT. This gives the protein CASSAYTGGGNTIYF.

The chain carries TRBV7-9 and TRBJ1-5; perhaps TRBD1 as D (6 bases). Trimming removed 6 bases from V and 6 bases from J, with 18 bases in between. This CDR3 has 15 amino acids. Germline V gene data show CDR1 as SEHNR and CDR2 as FQNEAQ (reference sequence). The CDR3 DNA reads TGTGCCAGCAGTCACGGGACATCCTCGGTTCAGCCCCAGCATTTT. Translated, it gives CASSHGTSSVQPQHF.

The V gene is TRBV6-5, the J gene TRBJ2-1; D is perhaps TRBD2 (5 bases). This CDR3 has 14 amino acids. Germline assignment: CDR1 MNHEY and CDR2 SVGAGI. V was shortened by 2 bases and J by 3 bases, with 8 bases between the two germline ends. The CDR3: CASSYVGGYNEQFF. The CDR3, as DNA: TGTGCCAGCAGTTACGTTGGAGGCTACAATGAGCAGTTCTTC.

The chain couples TRBV7-6 to TRBJ2-3; D is unresolved. The CDR3 covers 15 residues. V lost 3 bases to trimming and J lost 4 bases, with 14 bases between them. The V gene's germline CDR1 is SGHVS and CDR2 FNYEAQ. For the CDR3, the DNA is TGTGCCAGCAGCTTCACGGGTCCACCCGCAGATACGCAGTATTTT. Amino acids: CASSFTGPPADTQYF.

The genes are TRBV5-1 and TRBJ2-2, with a possible D match to TRBD2 (6 bases). Germline CDR1 reads SGHRS; CDR2 reads YFSETQ. The CDR3 is 15 amino acids. Trimming left V 0 bases short and J 3 bases short, with 9 bases between. The CDR3 region is CASSLVGGDTGELFF. CDR3 DNA: TGCGCCAGCAGCTTGGTTGGAGGGGACACCGGGGAGCTGTTTTTT.

CDR3 residues: CASSLALGRYNEQFF. Written as DNA, the CDR3 is TGTGCCAGCAGCTTAGCACTAGGACGGTACAATGAGCAGTTCTTC. This chain links TRBV7-9 with TRBJ2-1, with D possibly being TRBD2 (5 bases). The CDR3 covers 15 residues. The V end lost 0 bases, the J end lost 4 bases, and 10 bases lay between the germline ends. Germline-derived CDR1 and CDR2 are SEHNR and FQNEAQ (reference sequence).

The V gene is TRBV30, the J gene TRBJ1-2; tentative D call: TRBD1 (5 bases). V lost 1 base, J lost 10 bases, and 13 bases lay in between. The CDR3 loop spans 12 amino acids. Germline CDR1 is GTSNPN and CDR2 is SVGIG (reference sequence). The DNA of the CDR3 is TGTGCCTGGAGTGGGGGCCCTGGGGTCTACACCTTC. It translates to CAWSGGPGVYTF.

The chain recombines TRBV13 with TRBJ2-3; D remains unclear. The CDR3 is made up of 16 amino acids. The ends were cut back, 4 bases at V and 1 base at J, with 15 bases in the middle. Germline V gene lookup returns CDR1 PRHDT and CDR2 FYEKMQ (reference sequence). In DNA, the CDR3 is TGTGCCAGCAGCTCCCGTCCCTCAACGGGCACAGATACGCAGTATTTT. It specifies CASSSRPSTGTDTQYF.

This chain uses TRBV28 with TRBJ2-1, with a weak D call TRBD1 (6 bases). The CDR3 sequence is 15 residues long. The V end lost 5 bases, the J end lost 8 bases, and 19 bases lay between the germline ends. Germline V gene sequence: CDR1 MDHEN, CDR2 SYDVKM. The CDR3: CASSPDRPGKDEQFF. The CDR3 region has the DNA TGTGCCAGCAGTCCCGACAGGCCCGGTAAGGATGAGCAGTTCTTC.

This clone was counted a few times. This chain links TRBV4-1 with TRBJ2-2; 8 bases are shared with TRBD2. The CDR3 length is 17 residues. The germline CDR1 and CDR2 sequences are MGHRA and YSYEKL. V shed 3 bases and J 0 bases; nucleotides not matched to a gene: 6. CDR3 bases: TGCGCCAGCAGCCATCCCGGGAGGGCCGCGAACACCGGGGAGCTGTTTTTT. Amino acids: CASSHPGRAANTGELFF.

This chain links TRBV15 with TRBJ2-3; D is perhaps TRBD1 (5 bases). V shed 4 bases and J shed 6 bases, with 14 bases lying between them. The CDR3 runs 14 residues. The germline V gene has CDR1 LNHNV and CDR2 YYDKDF (reference sequence). CDR3 amino acids: CATSTSDTPDTQYF. The CDR3 coding sequence is TGTGCCACCAGCACATCGGACACCCCGGATACGCAGTATTTT.

This clone was detected once. J is TRBJ2-2 and V is TRBV5-1; TRBD2 agrees at 8 bases. Trimming took 4 bases from V and 1 from J; bases not matched to a gene: 6. This CDR3 has 16 amino acids. CDR1 and CDR2 from the germline V gene are SGHRS and YFSETQ. The CDR3 nucleotides read TGCGCCAGCAGCGACGATAGCGGGATGAACACCGGGGAGCTGTTTTTT. Translated: CASSDDSGMNTGELFF.

The chain combines TRBV6-5 with TRBJ1-4; D is unclear. The CDR3 is 16 residues long. The germline V and J ends were trimmed by 0 bases and 0 bases, with 8 bases remaining between them. Germline V gives CDR1 MNHEY, CDR2 SVGAGI. This CDR3 is CASSYSGASTNEKLFF. CDR3 nucleotides: TGTGCCAGCAGTTACTCAGGAGCCTCAACTAATGAAAAACTGTTTTTT.

This clone was seen a handful of times. The chain carries TRBV4-1 and TRBJ1-2; 9 nucleotides match TRBD1. V was pared by 4 bases and J by 6 bases, with 9 bases of the junction left unmatched. This CDR3 contains 15 residues. CDR1 is MGHRA, CDR2 YSYEKL, per germline. The CDR3 region is CASSRLGRTGDGYTF. CDR3 DNA sequence: TGCGCCAGCAGCCGACTTGGGAGGACAGGGGATGGCTACACCTTC.

The chain carries TRBV6-5 and TRBJ1-5; D gene ambiguous. With 2 bases removed from V and 6 bases from J, the gap between germline ends came to 11 bases. The CDR3 loop spans 14 amino acids. Looked up from germline, CDR1 is MNHEY and CDR2 is SVGAGI. The CDR3 here is CASSYAGGTQPQHF. The CDR3 coding sequence is TGTGCCAGCAGTTACGCAGGAGGTACTCAGCCCCAGCATTTT.

This clone has a handful of counts. This sequence joins TRBV14 and TRBJ2-1; 7 nucleotides agree with TRBD2. Unmatched junction bases numbered 9, after V lost 6 bases and J lost 4 bases. Germline values: CDR1 SGHDN, CDR2 FVKESK. This CDR3 contains 15 residues. In DNA, the CDR3 is TGTGCCAGCAGTCTCAGCGGGATCAGGTACAATGAGCAGTTCTTC. Encoded protein: CASSLSGIRYNEQFF.

The chain carries TRBV7-9 and TRBJ2-2; 9 positions agree with TRBD2. This CDR3 is 15 amino acids long. Germline loops: CDR1 SEHNR, CDR2 FQNEAQ (reference sequence). The V segment lost 4 bases and the J segment 6 bases; nucleotides outside the gene matches: 6. The CDR3 region has the DNA TGTGCCAGCAGCTCCGGGACTAGCATCGCCGGGGAGCTGTTTTTT. This gives the protein CASSSGTSIAGELFF.

J is TRBJ2-5 and V is TRBV6-5; D remains ambiguous. V gave up 7 bases and J gave up 2 bases, with 11 bases separating them. In germline, CDR1 is MNHEY, CDR2 SVGAGI. CDR3 length: 13 residues. Here the CDR3 reads CASKLARQETQYF. CDR3 in DNA: TGTGCCAGCAAGTTGGCAAGACAAGAGACCCAGTACTTC.

The gene calls are TRBV10-3 and TRBJ2-2, with D possibly TRBD2 on 5 matching bases. In germline, CDR1 is ENHRY, CDR2 SYGVKD. CDR3 length: 14 residues. Trimming removed 2 bases from V and 6 bases from J, with 10 bases in between. The DNA of the CDR3 is TGTGCCATCAGTGAGCCTCGGGGAGCCGGGGAGCTGTTTTTT. Translating gives CAISEPRGAGELFF.

The V call is TRBV28, the J call TRBJ1-1; TRBD1 aligns across 8 bases. The CDR3 length is 14 residues. The trim removed 6 bases at V and 1 base at J, leaving 4 bases unmatched. CDR1 and CDR2 from the germline V gene are MDHEN and SYDVKM. The CDR3 nucleotides read TGTGCCAGCAGCGGAGGACAGGGGAACACTGAAGCTTTCTTT. Translated, it gives CASSGGQGNTEAFF.

The J gene is TRBJ1-2, the V gene TRBV5-4; 8 positions match TRBD1. The germline gives CDR1 SGHNT, CDR2 YYREEE (reference sequence). V gave up 0 bases and J gave up 8 bases; unmatched junction bases: 6. The CDR3 sequence is 14 residues long. The CDR3 DNA follows: TGTGCCAGCAGCTTGGAGCAGGGGGCGAGGGGCTACACCTTC. It yields the protein CASSLEQGARGYTF.